The TCR beta chain described here comes from a study of post-analysis software for immune sequencing data. Study-wide background: The disease courses covered relapsing-remitting, secondary progressive and progressive-relapsing multiple sclerosis.

General observations from the study: Multiple sclerosis patients had significantly lower normalized Chao1 diversity than controls. Five or six TRBV segments were more frequent in patients than controls; TRBV5-6, TRBV5-1 and TRBV20-1 belonged to this group.

Concerning this clonotype: What it recognizes is unknown.

The CDR3 totals 12 residues. V lost 4 bases and J 8 bases, leaving 12 bases between the germline ends. CDR1 and CDR2 (germline): SGHDT, YYEEEE. Included in the TCR beta cDNA libraries were unique molecular identifiers. The authors obtained roughly 500,000 cDNA molecules from around 0.96 to 9.9 million T cells. TCRdb fed the PCR reads into MiXCR, producing one record per CDR3 protein. The sample has approximately 690,000 distinct CDR3 sequences, 59% seen once; the top ten hold approximately 10%. Sequencing used blood. The chain carries TRBV5-6 and TRBJ1-2; no definite D call. The sequence was obtained from a girl aged 2 to 9 with multiple sclerosis. The CDR3 nucleotides read TGTGCCAGCAGCCCGAGATGGGTCGGCTACACCTTC. Translated, it gives CASSPRWVGYTF.